This T cell receptor beta chain was captured in a study of breast tumors, draining lymph nodes, adjacent tissues. TCRdb re-called the multiplex PCR reads with MiXCR, one entry per CDR3 protein. This sample yields 170,000 or so distinct CDR3 sequences, of which 33% are seen a single time; around 4% belongs to the top ten. V was cut by 2 bases and J by 4 bases, with 6 bases left in between. The CDR3 loop spans 13 amino acids. Per the germline V gene, CDR1 is SEHNR and CDR2 is FQNEAQ (reference sequence). Breast cancer patients provided tissue from their axillary draining lymph nodes. This clonotype was detected ten times or more.

This TCR came from a female donor with breast cancer. Some clones in this sample may be carry-over from other donors' samples. The sequenced material came from axillary lymph node tissue. The chain joins TRBV7-9 to TRBJ1-5; D unclear. CDR3 amino acids: CASSLSVNQPQHF. The CDR3 DNA follows: TGTGCCAGCAGCTTATCGGTTAATCAGCCCCAGCATTTT.